What follows are 22 T cell receptor beta chains derived from one specimen sequenced in a study of cytomegalovirus exposure and HLA in healthy donors. PCR involved 60 Vbeta and 13 Jbeta primers. The assay was immunoSEQ multiplex PCR, and TCRdb's table has in-frame clones only and misses some. The repertoire includes fewer than 95,000 clones, around 78% of them detected once, and 0.57% sits in the top ten. The sequenced sample consisted of PBMCs. Receptors originate from a man aged 30-40 years in good health and CMV-seronegative.

The chain recombines TRBV4-1 with TRBJ2-1, with TRBD2 matching 8 bases. V trimming: 0 bases; J trimming: 5 bases; junction bases outside the gene matches: 6. CDR1 and CDR2 from the germline V gene are MGHRA and YSYEKL. CDR3 size: 16 residues. CDR3 protein: CASSQEKGTRHNEQFF. The CDR3 nucleotides read TGCGCCAGCAGCCAAGAGAAGGGGACTAGACACAATGAGCAGTTCTTC.

The chain combines TRBV6-1 with TRBJ1-2; 9 bases map to TRBD1. Unmatched junction bases numbered 9, after V lost 3 bases and J lost 1 base. The germline gives CDR1 MNHNS, CDR2 SASEGT. CDR3 size: 17 residues. CDR3 residues: CASSELGTGRDNYGYTF. The DNA of the CDR3 is TGTGCCAGCAGTGAGTTAGGGACAGGGAGGGATAACTATGGCTACACCTTC.

This rearrangement joins TRBV10-3 to TRBJ1-1; D is unclear. The CDR3 covers 14 residues. Germline-derived CDR1 and CDR2 are ENHRY and SYGVKD. V lost 4 bases and J lost 8, with 17 bases in between. DNA for the CDR3: TGTGCCATCAGTGGATCCCCACGGGAGTCCGAAGCTTTCTTT. Encoded protein: CAISGSPRESEAFF.

The chain has TRBV20-1 and TRBJ1-1; D remains ambiguous. The length of the CDR3 is 10 residues. The V end lost 2 bases, the J end lost 5 bases, and 3 bases lay between the germline ends. Germline CDR1 DFQATT, CDR2 SNEGSKA (reference sequence). In DNA form, the CDR3 reads TGCAGTGCTAGACGTACTGAAGCTTTCTTT. Translated: CSARRTEAFF.

This chain joins TRBV18 and TRBJ1-1, with 8 bases identical to TRBD1. This CDR3 is 15 amino acids long. V was pared by 4 bases and J by 1 base, with 5 bases of the junction left unmatched. Germline assignment: CDR1 KGHSH and CDR2 LQKENI. CDR3 nucleotide sequence: TGTGCCAGCTCACGATGGACAGGGCAGAACACTGAAGCTTTCTTT. Amino acids: CASSRWTGQNTEAFF.

This chain connects TRBV6-1 to TRBJ1-2, with TRBD1 matching 7 bases. Trimming removed 3 bases from V and 4 bases from J; junction bases left unmatched: 8. This CDR3 has 15 amino acids. Germline CDR1 is MNHNS and CDR2 is SASEGT. CDR3 residues: CASSDLRGPPYGYTF. The CDR3 bases are TGTGCCAGCAGTGATCTAAGGGGGCCCCCCTATGGCTACACCTTC.

J is TRBJ2-2 and V is TRBV2; D gene unclear. The V gene lost 2 bases and the J gene lost 4 bases, with 11 bases spanning the gap. CDR3 length: 15 residues. Germline V gives CDR1 SNHLY, CDR2 FYNNEI. This CDR3 reads CASSEYNGATGELFF. In DNA form, the CDR3 reads TGTGCCAGCAGTGAATATAACGGAGCCACCGGGGAGCTGTTTTTT.

The chain joins TRBV2 to TRBJ1-2; the D is unclear. The V gene's germline CDR1 is SNHLY and CDR2 FYNNEI. Trimming cost V 5 bases and J 0 bases, with 7 bases left between them. This CDR3 has 13 amino acids. The DNA for the CDR3 is TGTGCCAGCAGTCCTCTAGCTAACTATGGCTACACCTTC. It encodes CASSPLANYGYTF. Full variable domain (missing parts from reference TRBV2 and TRBJ1-2): EPEVTQTPSHQVTQMGQEVILRCVPISNHLYFYWYRQILGQKVEFLVSFYNNEISEKSEIFDDQFSVERPDGSNFTLKIRSTKLEDSAMYFCASSPLANYGYTFGSGTRLTVV.

This clone was counted between two and nine times. V usage is TRBV19 and J usage is TRBJ1-4; D is uncertain. The V gene's germline CDR1 is LNHDA and CDR2 SQIVND (reference sequence). This CDR3 contains 16 residues. V lost 4 bases to trimming and J lost 0 bases, with 12 bases between them. The CDR3 is CASSTVYRTTNEKLFF. The DNA for the CDR3 is TGTGCCAGTAGTACCGTCTACAGAACAACTAATGAAAAACTGTTTTTT.

This chain joins TRBV29-1 and TRBJ2-5; TRBD2 matches 11 bases. This CDR3 comprises 13 residues. CDR1 SQVTM and CDR2 ANQGSEA come from the germline V gene. V was pared by 7 bases and J by 5 bases, with 6 bases of the junction left unmatched. As DNA, the CDR3 is TGCAGCGAGATAGCGGGAGGGGACGAGACCCAGTACTTC. It is translated as CSEIAGGDETQYF.

V is TRBV5-1 and J is TRBJ1-2, with D unclear. CDR1 SGHRS and CDR2 YFSETQ come from the germline V gene. The length of the CDR3 is 17 residues. V was clipped by 1 base and J by 0 bases, with 16 bases between them. CDR3 DNA: TGCGCCAGCAGCTTGTACTCAGGTACCCGAGCTAACTATGGCTACACCTTC. Encoded protein: CASSLYSGTRANYGYTF.

The chain carries TRBV5-1 and TRBJ2-2, with D perhaps TRBD1 (5 bases). The ends were cut back, 0 bases at V and 7 bases at J, with 13 bases in the middle. This CDR3 spans 15 amino acids. The V gene's germline CDR1 is SGHRS and CDR2 YFSETQ. The CDR3 nucleotides are TGCGCCAGCAGCTTGGGCCAGGGTTCGTTCGGGGAGCTGTTTTTT. Protein sequence: CASSLGQGSFGELFF.

This clone was seen once. CDR3 amino acids: CASSGGGRASIRTQYF. CDR3 DNA: TGTGCCAGCAGTGGGGGAGGTCGGGCCTCGATCAGGACCCAGTACTTC. The genes are TRBV25-1 and TRBJ2-5; D perhaps matches TRBD2 (6 bases). This CDR3 region has 16 residues. CDR1 is MGHDK, CDR2 SYGVNS, per germline. Trimming left V 4 bases short and J 7 bases short, with 22 bases between.

The rearrangement joins TRBV9 to TRBJ2-5; D might be TRBD2 (7 bases). Per the germline V gene, CDR1 is SGDLS and CDR2 is YYNGEE. This CDR3 comprises 15 residues. V lost 1 base and J lost 4, with 14 bases in between. In nucleotides, the CDR3 is TGTGCCAGCAGCGTATTGGGGGGGCCGTTAGAGACCCAGTACTTC. It translates to CASSVLGGPLETQYF.

The rearrangement links TRBV29-1 to TRBJ2-5, with D hard to call. This CDR3 region has 11 residues. In germline, CDR1 is SQVTM, CDR2 ANQGSEA. Trimming cost V 5 bases and J 3 bases, with 7 bases left between them. The chain's CDR3 is CSVPFEETQYF. The DNA of the CDR3 is TGCAGCGTTCCCTTTGAAGAGACCCAGTACTTC. Filled out from reference TRBV29-1 and TRBJ2-5, the complete variable domain reads SAVISQKPSRDICQRGTSLTIQCQVDSQVTMMFWYRQQPGQSLTLIATANQGSEATYESGFVIDKFPISRPNLTFSTLTVSNMSPEDSSIYLCSVPFEETQYFGPGTRLLVL.

The J gene is TRBJ1-5, the V gene TRBV2, with 9 bases lining up with TRBD1. The V segment lost 3 bases and the J segment 3 bases; nucleotides outside the gene matches: 3. The CDR3 is 15 residues long. Per germline, CDR1 SNHLY and CDR2 FYNNEI. In nucleotides, the CDR3 is TGTGCCAGCAGTGACGGGGACAGGGACAATCAGCCCCAGCATTTT. Amino acids: CASSDGDRDNQPQHF.

This rearrangement joins TRBV27 to TRBJ1-2; 7 bases agree with TRBD1. This CDR3 is built from 15 residues. J gave up 7 bases and V 5 bases, and 13 bases lay outside the gene matches. Looked up from germline, CDR1 is MNHEY and CDR2 is SMNVEV (reference sequence). CDR3 nucleotides: TGTGCCAGCAGTCCCACGACAGGGCTCCTGCGTGGCTACACCTTC. The encoded protein is CASSPTTGLLRGYTF.

The CDR3 sequence: CASSPSTGGILGYTF. The CDR3 coding sequence is TGTGCCAGCAGCCCGTCGACAGGGGGAATTTTGGGCTACACCTTC. J is TRBJ1-2 and V is TRBV14; 9 nucleotides line up with TRBD1. CDR3 length: 15 amino acids. The J segment lost 8 bases and the V segment lost 4 bases, leaving 11 bases of the junction unmatched. From germline, CDR1 is SGHDN and CDR2 FVKESK.

The rearrangement uses TRBV19 and TRBJ1-1; maybe TRBD1 (6 bases). Trimming left V 0 bases short and J 5 bases short, with 16 bases between. Germline V CDR1 and CDR2: LNHDA, SQIVND (reference sequence). This CDR3 contains 16 residues. This chain's CDR3 is CASSIETGGARTEAFF. The CDR3 region has the DNA TGTGCCAGTAGTATAGAGACTGGGGGGGCGCGTACTGAAGCTTTCTTT.

The CDR3 here is CASSIHPQGYDAEAFF. DNA for the CDR3: TGTGCCAGCAGCATTCATCCTCAGGGATACGACGCTGAAGCTTTCTTT. V gene TRBV9 combines with J gene TRBJ1-1; possibly TRBD1 for D (5 bases). This CDR3 contains 16 residues. Germline V gene sequence: CDR1 SGDLS, CDR2 YYNGEE. V shed 4 bases and J shed 6 bases, with 22 bases lying between them.

The genes are TRBV6-4 and TRBJ2-3; TRBD2 agrees at 9 bases. CDR3 length: 15 amino acids. Germline trimming cut 5 bases from V and 0 bases from J; bases unmatched to any gene: 3. Germline CDR1 and CDR2: MRHNA and SNTAGT. In nucleotides, the CDR3 is TGTGCCAGCAGTCCAACTAGCGGGAGCACAGATACGCAGTATTTT. It encodes CASSPTSGSTDTQYF.

V is TRBV2 and J is TRBJ1-4; perhaps TRBD1 as D (6 bases). Germline V lookup: CDR1 SNHLY, CDR2 FYNNEI. Trimming took 7 bases from V and 0 from J, leaving 9 bases between them. CDR3 length: 14 amino acids. The CDR3 sequence: CASTGQTTNEKLFF. CDR3 nucleotide sequence: TGTGCCAGCACCGGACAGACAACTAATGAAAAACTGTTTTTT.